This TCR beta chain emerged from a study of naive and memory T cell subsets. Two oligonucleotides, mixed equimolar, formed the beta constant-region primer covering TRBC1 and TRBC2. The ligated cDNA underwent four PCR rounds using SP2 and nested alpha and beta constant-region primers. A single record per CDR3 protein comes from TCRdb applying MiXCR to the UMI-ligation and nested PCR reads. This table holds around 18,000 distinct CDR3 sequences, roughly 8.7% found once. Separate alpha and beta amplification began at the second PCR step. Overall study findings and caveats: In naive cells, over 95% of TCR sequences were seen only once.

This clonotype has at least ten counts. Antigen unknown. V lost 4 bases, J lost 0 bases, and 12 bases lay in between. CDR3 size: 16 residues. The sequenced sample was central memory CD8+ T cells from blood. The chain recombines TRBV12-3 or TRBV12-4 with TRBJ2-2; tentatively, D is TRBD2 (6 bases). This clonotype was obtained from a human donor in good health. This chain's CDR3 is CASSSAGLANTGELFF. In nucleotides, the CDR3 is TGTGCCAGCAGTTCAGCGGGCCTCGCGAACACCGGGGAGCTGTTTTTT.